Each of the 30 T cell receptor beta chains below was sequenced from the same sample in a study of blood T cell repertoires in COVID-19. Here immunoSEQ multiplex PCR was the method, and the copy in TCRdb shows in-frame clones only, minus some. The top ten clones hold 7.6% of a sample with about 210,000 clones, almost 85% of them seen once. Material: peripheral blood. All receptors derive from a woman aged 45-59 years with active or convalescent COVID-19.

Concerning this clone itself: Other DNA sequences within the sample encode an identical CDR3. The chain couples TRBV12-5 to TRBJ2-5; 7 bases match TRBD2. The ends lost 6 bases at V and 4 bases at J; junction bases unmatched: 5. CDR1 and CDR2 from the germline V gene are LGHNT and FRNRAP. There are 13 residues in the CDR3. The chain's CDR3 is CASGLSGVETQYF. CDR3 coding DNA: TGTGCTAGTGGCCTAAGCGGGGTAGAGACCCAGTACTTC.

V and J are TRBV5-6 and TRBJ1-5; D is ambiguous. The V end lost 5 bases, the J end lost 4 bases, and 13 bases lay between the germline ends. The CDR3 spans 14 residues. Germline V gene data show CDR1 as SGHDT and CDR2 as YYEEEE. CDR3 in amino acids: CASRKEIQNQPQHF. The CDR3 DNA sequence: TGTGCCAGCAGGAAAGAGATCCAAAATCAGCCCCAGCATTTT. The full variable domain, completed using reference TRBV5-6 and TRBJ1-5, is DAGVTQSPTHLIKTRGQQVTLRCSPKSGHDTVSWYQQALGQGPQFIFQYYEEEERQRGNFPDRFSGHQFPNYSSELNVNALLLGDSALYLCASRKEIQNQPQHFGDGTRLSIL.

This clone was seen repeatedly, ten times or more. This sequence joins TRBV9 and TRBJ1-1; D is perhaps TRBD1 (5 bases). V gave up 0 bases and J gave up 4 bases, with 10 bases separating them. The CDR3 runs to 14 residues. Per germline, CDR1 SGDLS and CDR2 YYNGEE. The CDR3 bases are TGTGCCAGCAGCGTAGGCTACAGGTTCACTGAAGCTTTCTTT. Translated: CASSVGYRFTEAFF.

CDR3 sequence: CASSFSPAGRTYEQYF. The DNA of the CDR3 is TGTGCCAGCAGTTTCAGCCCAGCGGGACGAACCTACGAGCAGTACTTC. V gene TRBV27 combines with J gene TRBJ2-7; 7 positions agree with TRBD2. The CDR3 consists of 16 residues. V shed 3 bases and J 2 bases; nucleotides not matched to a gene: 10. Germline V gene sequence: CDR1 MNHEY, CDR2 SMNVEV (reference sequence).

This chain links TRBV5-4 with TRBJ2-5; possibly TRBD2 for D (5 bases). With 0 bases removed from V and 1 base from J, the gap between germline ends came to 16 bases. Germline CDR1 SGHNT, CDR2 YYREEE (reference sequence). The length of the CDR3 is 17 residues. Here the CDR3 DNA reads TGTGCCAGCAGCTTGGAGCCGAACGGGGTTGCCCAAGAGACCCAGTACTTC. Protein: CASSLEPNGVAQETQYF.

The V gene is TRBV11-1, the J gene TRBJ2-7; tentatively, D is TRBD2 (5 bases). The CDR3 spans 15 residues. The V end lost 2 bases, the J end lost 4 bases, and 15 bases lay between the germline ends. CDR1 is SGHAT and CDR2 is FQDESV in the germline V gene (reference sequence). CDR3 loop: CASSLFRGIGYEQYV. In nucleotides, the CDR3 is TGTGCCAGCAGCTTATTCCGGGGAATAGGGTACGAGCAGTACGTC.

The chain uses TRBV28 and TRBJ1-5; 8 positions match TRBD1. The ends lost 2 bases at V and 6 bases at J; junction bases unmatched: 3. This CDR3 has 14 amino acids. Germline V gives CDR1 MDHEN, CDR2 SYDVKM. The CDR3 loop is CASSLAGGSQPQHF. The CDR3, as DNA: TGTGCCAGCAGTTTAGCAGGGGGCAGTCAGCCCCAGCATTTT.

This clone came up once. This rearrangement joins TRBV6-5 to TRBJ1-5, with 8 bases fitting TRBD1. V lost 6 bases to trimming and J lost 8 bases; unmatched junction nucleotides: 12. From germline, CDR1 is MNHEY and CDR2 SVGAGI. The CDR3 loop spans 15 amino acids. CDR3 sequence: CASRRAPGGPKPQHF. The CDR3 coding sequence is TGTGCCAGCAGACGGGCACCAGGGGGCCCGAAGCCCCAGCATTTT.

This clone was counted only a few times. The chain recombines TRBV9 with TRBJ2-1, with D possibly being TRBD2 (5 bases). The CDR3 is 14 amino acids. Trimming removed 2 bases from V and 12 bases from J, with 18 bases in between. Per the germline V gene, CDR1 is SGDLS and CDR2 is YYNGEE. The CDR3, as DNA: TGTGCCAGCAGCGTGGGGAGCAGGACGGGCTTGCAGTTCTTC. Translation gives CASSVGSRTGLQFF.

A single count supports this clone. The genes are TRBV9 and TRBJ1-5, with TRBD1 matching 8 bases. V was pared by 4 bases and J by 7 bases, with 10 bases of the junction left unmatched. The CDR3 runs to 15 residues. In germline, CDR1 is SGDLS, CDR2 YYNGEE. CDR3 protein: CASSPRTGLGQPQHF. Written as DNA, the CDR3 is TGTGCCAGCAGCCCCCGGACAGGGCTGGGACAGCCCCAGCATTTT. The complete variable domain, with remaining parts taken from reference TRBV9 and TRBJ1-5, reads DSGVTQTPKHLITATGQRVTLRCSPRSGDLSVYWYQQSLDQGLQFLIQYYNGEERAKGNILERFSAQQFPDLHSELNLSSLELGDSALYFCASSPRTGLGQPQHFGDGTRLSIL.

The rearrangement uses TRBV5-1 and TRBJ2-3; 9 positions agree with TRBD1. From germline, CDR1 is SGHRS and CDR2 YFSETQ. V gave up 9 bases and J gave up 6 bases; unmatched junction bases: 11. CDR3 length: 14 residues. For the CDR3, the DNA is TGCGCCACCAAGGGACAGGGACAAGCGGATACGCAGTATTTT. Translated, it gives CATKGQGQADTQYF.

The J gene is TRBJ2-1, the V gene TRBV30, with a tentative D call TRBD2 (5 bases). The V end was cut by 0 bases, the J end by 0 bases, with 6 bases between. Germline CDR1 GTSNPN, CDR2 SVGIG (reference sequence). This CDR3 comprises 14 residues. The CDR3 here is CAWSVGSSYNEQFF. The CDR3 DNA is TGTGCCTGGAGTGTTGGGAGCTCCTACAATGAGCAGTTCTTC.

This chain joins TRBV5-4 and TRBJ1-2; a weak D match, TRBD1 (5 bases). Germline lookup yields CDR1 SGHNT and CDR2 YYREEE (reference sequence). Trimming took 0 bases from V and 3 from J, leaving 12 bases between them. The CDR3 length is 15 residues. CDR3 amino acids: CASSLAQGMDYGYTF. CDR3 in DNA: TGTGCCAGCAGCTTGGCCCAGGGCATGGACTATGGCTACACCTTC.

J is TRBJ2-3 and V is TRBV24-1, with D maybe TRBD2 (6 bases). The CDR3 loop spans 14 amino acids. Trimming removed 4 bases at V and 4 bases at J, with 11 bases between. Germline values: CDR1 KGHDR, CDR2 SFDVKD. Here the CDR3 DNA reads TGTGCCACCAGTGAGGGCGGGGCCCCAGATACGCAGTATTTT. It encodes CATSEGGAPDTQYF.

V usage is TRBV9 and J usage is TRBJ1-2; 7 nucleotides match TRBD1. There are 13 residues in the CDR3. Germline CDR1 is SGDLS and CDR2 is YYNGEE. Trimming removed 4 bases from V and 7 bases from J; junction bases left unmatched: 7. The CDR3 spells CASSSAGGSGYTF. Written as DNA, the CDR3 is TGTGCCAGCAGCTCGGCAGGGGGTAGTGGCTACACCTTC.

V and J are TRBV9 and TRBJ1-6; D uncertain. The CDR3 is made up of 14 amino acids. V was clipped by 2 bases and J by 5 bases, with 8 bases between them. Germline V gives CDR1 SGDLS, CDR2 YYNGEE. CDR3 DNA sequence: TGTGCCAGCAGCGTTCACATGGATAATTCACCCCTCCACTTT. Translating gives CASSVHMDNSPLHF.

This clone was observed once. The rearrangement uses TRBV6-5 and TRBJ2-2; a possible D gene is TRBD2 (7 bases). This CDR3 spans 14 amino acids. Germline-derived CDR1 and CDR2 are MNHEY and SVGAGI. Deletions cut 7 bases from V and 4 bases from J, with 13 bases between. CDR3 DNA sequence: TGTGCCAGCAACCTAGGGGGGGTCACCGGGGAGCTGTTTTTT. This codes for CASNLGGVTGELFF.

The CDR3 coding sequence is TGCGCCAGCAGTCAATCCTGGCGGGAAGAATACAATGAGCAGTTCTTC. Protein: CASSQSWREEYNEQFF. The chain has TRBV23-1 and TRBJ2-1, with D perhaps TRBD2 (6 bases). TRBV23-1 has ORF status, its function being uncertain. The germline V and J ends were trimmed by 0 bases and 4 bases, with 13 bases remaining between them. The CDR3 is made up of 16 amino acids.

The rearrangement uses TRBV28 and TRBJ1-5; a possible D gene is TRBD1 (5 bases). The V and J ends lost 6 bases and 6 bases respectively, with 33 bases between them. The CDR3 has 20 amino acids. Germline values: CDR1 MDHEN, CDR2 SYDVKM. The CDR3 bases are TGTGCCAGCAGCTGGGCCGTTCGACAGACTAGTTACCAAGAGGGTCAGCCCCAGCATTTT. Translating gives CASSWAVRQTSYQEGQPQHF.

The CDR3 spells CSASLAGEDRNEQFF. In nucleotides, the CDR3 is TGCAGTGCTAGTCTAGCGGGGGAAGATAGGAATGAGCAGTTCTTC. The chain carries TRBV20-1 and TRBJ2-1; TRBD2 matches 10 bases. The CDR3 length is 15 residues. The germline V gene encodes CDR1 DFQATT and CDR2 SNEGSKA (reference sequence). J gave up 7 bases and V 3 bases, and 9 bases lay outside the gene matches.

The CDR3 DNA follows: TGTGCCAGCAGCCCCATGGACAGGGCCCGCAATCAGCCCCAGCATTTT. It codes for CASSPMDRARNQPQHF. The V call is TRBV5-4, the J call TRBJ1-5; 8 positions agree with TRBD1. The trim removed 4 bases at V and 2 bases at J, leaving 8 bases unmatched. The V gene's germline CDR1 is SGHNT and CDR2 YYREEE (reference sequence). This CDR3 comprises 16 residues.

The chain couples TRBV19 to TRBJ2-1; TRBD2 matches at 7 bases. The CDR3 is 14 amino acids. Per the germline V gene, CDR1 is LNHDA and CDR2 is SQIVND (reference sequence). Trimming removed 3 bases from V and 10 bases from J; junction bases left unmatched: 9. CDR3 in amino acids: CASSIRRGIGEQFF. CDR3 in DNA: TGTGCCAGTAGTATTCGGCGGGGGATAGGGGAGCAGTTCTTC.

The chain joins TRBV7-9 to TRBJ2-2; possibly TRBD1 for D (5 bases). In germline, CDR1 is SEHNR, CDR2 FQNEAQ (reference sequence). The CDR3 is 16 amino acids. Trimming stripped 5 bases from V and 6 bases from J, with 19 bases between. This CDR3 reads CASSRAGPRVSGELFF. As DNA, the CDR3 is TGTGCCAGCAGCCGCGCAGGGCCCAGAGTGTCCGGGGAGCTGTTTTTT.

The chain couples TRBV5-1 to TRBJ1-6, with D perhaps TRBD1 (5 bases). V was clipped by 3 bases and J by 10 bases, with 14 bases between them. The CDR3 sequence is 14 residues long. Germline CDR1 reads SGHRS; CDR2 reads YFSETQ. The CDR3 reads CASSWDGLESPLHF. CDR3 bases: TGCGCCAGCAGCTGGGACGGACTAGAGTCACCCCTCCACTTT.

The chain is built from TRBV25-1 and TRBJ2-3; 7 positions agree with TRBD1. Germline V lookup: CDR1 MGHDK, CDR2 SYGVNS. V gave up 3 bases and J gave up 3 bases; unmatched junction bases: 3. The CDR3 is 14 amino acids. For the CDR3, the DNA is TGTGCCAGCAGTGATACAGGGGCGACAGATACGCAGTATTTT. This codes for CASSDTGATDTQYF.

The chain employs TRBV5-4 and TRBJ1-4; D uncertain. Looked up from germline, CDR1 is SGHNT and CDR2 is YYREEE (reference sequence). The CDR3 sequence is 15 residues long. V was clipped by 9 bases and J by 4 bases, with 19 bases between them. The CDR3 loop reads CATTPEGKGNEKLFF. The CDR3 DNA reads TGTGCCACCACCCCGGAGGGCAAGGGTAATGAAAAACTGTTTTTT.

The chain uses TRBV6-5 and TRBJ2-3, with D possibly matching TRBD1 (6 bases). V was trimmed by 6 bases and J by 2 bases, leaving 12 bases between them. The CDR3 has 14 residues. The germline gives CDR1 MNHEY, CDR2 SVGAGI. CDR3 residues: CASSRDKHTDTQYF. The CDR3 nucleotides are TGTGCCAGCAGCAGGGACAAACACACAGATACGCAGTATTTT.

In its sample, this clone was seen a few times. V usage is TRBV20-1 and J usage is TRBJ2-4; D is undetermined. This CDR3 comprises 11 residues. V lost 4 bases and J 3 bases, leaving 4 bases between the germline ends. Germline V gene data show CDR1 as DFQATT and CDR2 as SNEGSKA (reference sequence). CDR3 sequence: CSATLKNIQYF. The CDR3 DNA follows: TGCAGTGCTACACTCAAAAACATTCAGTACTTC.

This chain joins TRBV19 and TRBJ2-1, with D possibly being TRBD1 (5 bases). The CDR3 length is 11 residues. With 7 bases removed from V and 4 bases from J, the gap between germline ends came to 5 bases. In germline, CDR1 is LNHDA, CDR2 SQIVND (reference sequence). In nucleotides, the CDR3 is TGTGCCAGTAACAGGTACAATGAGCAGTTCTTC. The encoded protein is CASNRYNEQFF.

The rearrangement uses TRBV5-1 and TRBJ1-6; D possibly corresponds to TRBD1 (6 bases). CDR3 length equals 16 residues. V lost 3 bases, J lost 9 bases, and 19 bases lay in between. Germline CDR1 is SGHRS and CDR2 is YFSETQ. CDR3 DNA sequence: TGCGCCAGCAGCTACCTCCTGACAGGTGGGAGTTCACCCCTCCACTTT. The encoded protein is CASSYLLTGGSSPLHF.